One and the same sample provided the 23 T cell receptor beta chains below, sequenced in a study of blood T cells in healthy people across ages. Using a J-beta primer mix together with a sample-barcoded 5' primer, a second PCR was run for roughly 7 to 11 cycles. Each CDR3 protein gets one entry after TCRdb re-called the 5' RACE reads with MiXCR. The sample has 450,000 to 700,000 distinct CDR3 sequences; 27% are singletons. Specimen: blood. The source is a woman in her 70s in good health.

This chain links TRBV20-1 with TRBJ2-1, with 8 bases fitting TRBD1. The end of the DNA aligns better with TRBJ2-5, so the J call may be wrong. The CDR3 sequence is 11 residues long. CDR1 is DFQATT and CDR2 is SNEGSKA in the germline V gene (reference sequence). The CDR3 spells CSARTGTDQYF. Here the CDR3 DNA reads TGCAGTGCGAGGACAGGGACCGACCAGTACTTC.

This clonotype was detected once. This sequence joins TRBV20-1 and TRBJ2-4; unclear D gene. This CDR3 spans 12 amino acids. Trimming stripped 4 bases from V and 8 bases from J, with 12 bases between. From germline, CDR1 is DFQATT and CDR2 SNEGSKA (reference sequence). The CDR3 nucleotides read TGCAGTGCTATCGACACCACAGACATTCAGTACTTC. Its translation: CSAIDTTDIQYF.

This clonotype was seen repeatedly, ten times or more. The rearrangement links TRBV7-9 to TRBJ2-7, with D possibly TRBD1 on 6 matching bases. V lost 4 bases to trimming and J lost 0 bases, with 10 bases between them. CDR1 SEHNR and CDR2 FQNEAQ come from the germline V gene (reference sequence). This CDR3 has 14 amino acids. DNA for the CDR3: TGTGCCAGCAGCTACGACAGGACCTCCTACGAGCAGTACTTC. Encoded protein: CASSYDRTSYEQYF.

V and J are TRBV6-2 or TRBV6-3 and TRBJ2-5, with D hard to call. The length of the CDR3 is 11 residues. CDR1 and CDR2 from the germline V gene are MNHEY and SVGEGT. The ends were cut back, 10 bases at V and 3 bases at J, with 9 bases in the middle. CDR3 in amino acids: CATLAEETQYF. The DNA of the CDR3 is TGTGCCACCTTAGCTGAAGAGACCCAGTACTTC.

This clonotype occurred many times. The V call is TRBV7-2, the J call TRBJ1-2, with D perhaps TRBD1 (6 bases). Looked up from germline, CDR1 is SGHTA and CDR2 is FQGNSA. Trimming removed 10 bases at V and 8 bases at J, with 26 bases between. This CDR3 region has 15 residues. The CDR3 nucleotides read TGTGCCACTAGTAAGAACAGGGCCCAAGGAGGAGGCTACACCTTC. The encoded protein is CATSKNRAQGGGYTF.

This clonotype was seen only a few times. CDR3 in DNA: TGTGCCAGCAGCTCGCAACCAGGCTACAGCACAGATACGCAGTATTTT. Translated, it gives CASSSQPGYSTDTQYF. The chain has TRBV5-5 and TRBJ2-3, with D uncertain. The CDR3 contains 16 residues. The V gene lost 3 bases and the J gene lost 0 bases, with 14 bases spanning the gap. Germline assignment: CDR1 SGHKS and CDR2 YYEKEE (reference sequence).

This clonotype was observed a handful of times. The chain carries TRBV7-3 and TRBJ2-2; the D is unclear. This CDR3 spans 14 amino acids. V was clipped by 5 bases and J by 5 bases, with 12 bases between them. Germline V lookup: CDR1 SGHTA, CDR2 FQGTGA. DNA for the CDR3: TGTGCCAGCAGCACCCACAGAGAGACCGGGGAGCTGTTTTTT. As protein: CASSTHRETGELFF.

The V gene is TRBV7-8, the J gene TRBJ2-5; the match to TRBD2 covers 10 bases. CDR3 length equals 16 residues. Per the germline V gene, CDR1 is SGHVS and CDR2 is FQNEAQ. V shed 7 bases, J shed 4 bases, and the junction held 12 bases outside the gene matches. CDR3 in amino acids: CASTLAPAGGSETQYF. In DNA form, the CDR3 reads TGTGCCAGCACCCTAGCCCCAGCGGGGGGGTCAGAGACCCAGTACTTC.

V gene TRBV13 combines with J gene TRBJ2-7; 8 bases line up with TRBD1. The CDR3 is made up of 15 amino acids. Looked up from germline, CDR1 is PRHDT and CDR2 is FYEKMQ (reference sequence). J gave up 5 bases and V 1 base, and 7 bases lay outside the gene matches. The CDR3 region is CASSLAGTGSNEQYF. DNA of the CDR3: TGTGCCAGCAGCTTAGCTGGGACAGGTTCCAACGAGCAGTACTTC.

The V call is TRBV29-1, the J call TRBJ2-5; D unclear. The germline V and J ends were trimmed by 1 base and 5 bases, with 11 bases remaining between them. The CDR3 is 13 residues long. The V gene's germline CDR1 is SQVTM and CDR2 ANQGSEA. CDR3: CSVEGRVRETQYF. The CDR3 DNA reads TGCAGCGTTGAAGGGCGAGTACGGGAGACCCAGTACTTC.

This clonotype was detected only a few times. V is TRBV18 and J is TRBJ2-3; a weak D match, TRBD1 (5 bases). Trimming removed 4 bases at V and 2 bases at J, with 10 bases between. Germline V gene sequence: CDR1 KGHSH, CDR2 LQKENI. The CDR3 sequence is 14 residues long. Here the CDR3 reads CASSQQGDTDTQYF. In DNA, the CDR3 is TGTGCCAGCTCACAGCAAGGGGACACAGATACGCAGTATTTT. Using reference TRBV18 and TRBJ2-3 for the parts outside the CDR3, the full variable domain is NAGVMQNPRHLVRRRGQEARLRCSPMKGHSHVYWYRQLPEEGLKFMVYLQKENIIDESGMPKERFSAEFPKEGPSILRIQQVVRGDSAAYFCASSQQGDTDTQYFGPGTRLTVL.

The chain combines TRBV5-1 with TRBJ2-5, with TRBD2 matching over 14 bases. CDR1 is SGHRS, CDR2 YFSETQ, per germline. The CDR3 has 18 residues. The V segment lost 4 bases and the J segment 2 bases; nucleotides outside the gene matches: 10. The CDR3, as DNA: TGCGCCAGCAGCATTGGGACTAGCGGGGGAAACTTACAAGAGACCCAGTACTTC. It translates to CASSIGTSGGNLQETQYF.

The V and J genes are TRBV20-1 and TRBJ2-5; D is perhaps TRBD1 (6 bases). Germline values: CDR1 DFQATT, CDR2 SNEGSKA (reference sequence). Trimming took 3 bases from V and 7 from J, leaving 24 bases between them. This CDR3 spans 16 amino acids. CDR3 region: CSARGAGSFPSRTQYF. The CDR3 region has the DNA TGCAGTGCTAGGGGGGCTGGTAGCTTCCCTTCAAGGACCCAGTACTTC.

This clonotype was counted between two and nine times. The rearrangement uses TRBV28 and TRBJ2-1; D remains ambiguous. The J call may be mistaken, given a closer DNA end match to TRBJ2-7. CDR1 is MDHEN and CDR2 is SYDVKM in the germline V gene. This CDR3 has 14 amino acids. The CDR3 loop is CASTLGQSPYEQYF. The CDR3 DNA reads TGTGCCAGCACCCTGGGCCAAAGCCCCTACGAGCAGTACTTC.

This clonotype was observed a handful of times. This chain connects TRBV24-1 to TRBJ2-7, with 8 bases fitting TRBD1. V trimming: 7 bases; J trimming: 2 bases; junction bases outside the gene matches: 9. The germline gives CDR1 KGHDR, CDR2 SFDVKD. CDR3 length equals 15 residues. The CDR3 is CATSSPGTGPYEQYF. DNA for the CDR3: TGTGCCACCAGCAGCCCCGGGACAGGCCCCTACGAGCAGTACTTC.

This clonotype was observed a few times. The V and J genes are TRBV24-1 and TRBJ2-1, with 9 bases aligning to TRBD1. Per the germline V gene, CDR1 is KGHDR and CDR2 is SFDVKD. The J segment lost 7 bases and the V segment lost 4 bases, leaving 4 bases of the junction unmatched. The CDR3 is 14 residues long. The CDR3 here is CATSESGTGNEQFF. The CDR3 DNA reads TGTGCCACCAGTGAATCCGGGACAGGGAATGAGCAGTTCTTC.

The chain joins TRBV7-3 to TRBJ2-2; 8 bases map to TRBD2. The CDR3 covers 14 residues. V lost 4 bases, J lost 4 bases, and 2 bases stayed unmatched. The germline CDR1 and CDR2 sequences are SGHTA and FQGTGA. The CDR3 reads CASSSGGPTGELFF. The CDR3 DNA follows: TGTGCCAGCAGCTCGGGGGGGCCCACCGGGGAGCTGTTTTTT.

The rearrangement joins TRBV7-3 to TRBJ2-1, with TRBD2 matching over 9 bases. V lost 2 bases to trimming and J lost 7 bases; unmatched junction nucleotides: 9. Germline CDR1 SGHTA, CDR2 FQGTGA. This CDR3 spans 16 amino acids. CDR3 sequence: CASSLEGISGRNEQFF. The CDR3 coding sequence is TGTGCCAGCAGCTTAGAGGGGATTAGCGGGAGAAATGAGCAGTTCTTC.

The chain couples TRBV20-1 to TRBJ2-1, with 7 bases aligning to TRBD1. The J call may be mistaken, given a closer DNA end match to TRBJ2-7. Germline CDR1 and CDR2: DFQATT and SNEGSKA (reference sequence). CDR3 length equals 14 residues. Here the CDR3 DNA reads TGCAGTGCTAGTACGGGACAGTACACCTACGAGCAGTACTTC. Protein product: CSASTGQYTYEQYF.

This clonotype was observed many times. The rearrangement links TRBV20-1 to TRBJ2-7; TRBD2 aligns across 10 bases. Germline assignment: CDR1 DFQATT and CDR2 SNEGSKA (reference sequence). This CDR3 has 13 amino acids. Here the CDR3 reads CSVTGLAAYEQYF. The CDR3 DNA follows: TGCAGCGTTACCGGACTAGCGGCCTACGAGCAGTACTTC.

This clonotype has only a few counts. The rearrangement joins TRBV5-4 to TRBJ2-7; D not certain. The tail of the sequence fits TRBJ2-5 better, so the J call may be wrong. Per germline, CDR1 SGHNT and CDR2 YYREEE (reference sequence). This CDR3 has 15 residues. CDR3 protein: CASSLEAALWETQYF. The CDR3 DNA reads TGTGCCAGCAGCTTGGAGGCAGCCCTGTGGGAGACCCAGTACTTC.

CDR3 in amino acids: CASSSKWRSVNEKLFF. CDR3 nucleotide sequence: TGTGCCAGCAGCTCAAAATGGCGGTCGGTGAATGAAAAACTGTTTTTT. The rearrangement joins TRBV7-2 to TRBJ1-4; D is uncertain. Germline V lookup: CDR1 SGHTA, CDR2 FQGNSA. The CDR3 runs to 16 residues. Between the trimmed V and J ends, which lost 4 bases and 5 bases, there was a span of 17 bases.

This clonotype was seen ten or more times. V gene TRBV10-3 combines with J gene TRBJ1-6; D is ambiguous. Germline CDR1 reads ENHRY; CDR2 reads SYGVKD. This CDR3 spans 13 amino acids. Trimming shortened V by 0 bases and J by 10 bases, and 7 bases separated the two germline ends. The CDR3: CAISESWESPLHF. For the CDR3, the DNA is TGTGCCATCAGTGAGTCGTGGGAATCACCCCTCCACTTT.